This T cell receptor beta chain derives from a study of T-cell memory formation after mild COVID-19. General study findings and limits: Clones contracting over day 15 to 85 were CD4/CD8 balanced, with later expanders leaning CD4+. Contracting CD4+ clones sat mainly in CM and EM; CD8+ in EMRA.

V gave up 4 bases and J gave up 1 base, with 7 bases separating them. CDR1 is SGHTA and CDR2 is FQGNSA in the germline V gene. This CDR3 has 13 residues. This clonotype was observed a handful of times. Antigen unknown. The TCR alpha and TCR beta cDNA libraries, bearing sample barcodes and UMIs, were generated by 5'RACE using constant-segment primers. TCRdb redid the calling of the 5' RACE reads with MiXCR, one entry per CDR3 protein. The profile shows about 140,000 distinct CDR3 sequences, roughly 15% of them singletons. The source of this sequence is an adult woman who had mild COVID-19 (a few samples of this study predate the infection). Cell type and time point are not known. The chain couples TRBV7-2 to TRBJ1-1; no definite D call. The sequencing input was PBMCs or a T cell subset sorted from them (not recorded which). CDR3 in amino acids: CASSSQRNTEAFF. As DNA, the CDR3 is TGTGCCAGCAGCTCCCAGAGGAACACTGAAGCTTTCTTT.